This TCR beta chain was recorded in a study of T-cell reconstitution after alpha-beta-depleted transplantation in children (dated by TCRdb to 2015 to 2016). Turning to the overall study: The study quantitatively tracked T-cell immune reconstitution after TCRalphabeta/CD19-depleted allogeneic hematopoietic cell transplantation in children using TCR repertoire profiling. Broader findings and caveats from the paper: The frequencies of hyperexpanded clones fell over the following months, and after one year, T-cell counts and TCRbeta diversity were mostly attributed to newly produced T cells. In some patients, high TCRbeta diversity at day 60 was attributed to recipient T cells and intrathymic progenitors that had survived conditioning. The apparently early recovery of alphabetaT-cell counts about two months after transplant reportedly depended on only several hundred rapidly expanded clones that came from non-depleted graft cells.

Receptors were amplified or captured by PCR. Data came from an Illumina HiSeq 2500. To normalize quantification of the TCRbeta repertoire, the TCR libraries were built with molecular barcoding that relied on unique molecular identifiers. TCRdb took the public reads, trimmed them with fastp at Q25, ran MiXCR for clone calling and kept in-frame beta chains. Each CDR3 protein gets just one entry, which takes the most common genes and DNA from the rows behind it. The sample table lists about 280,000 distinct CDR3 sequences, 9.5% to 13% of them with a count of one. The ten top clones hold around 22% of the sample. Reading the label with the study, this specimen's treatment or condition is: allogeneic hematopoietic cell transplantation with graft depleted of TCRalphabeta T cells and CD19 B cells. The children who served as transplant recipients had been given grafts of TCRalphabeta/CD19-depleted allogeneic hematopoietic cells.

This clonotype was observed many times. This clone's antigen is unknown. No base quality values were provided; no much bigger clone lies one nucleotide off. There are 13 amino acids in the CDR3, from cysteine to phenylalanine inclusive. Here the CDR3 DNA is all that survives: 39 bases in frame from base 1. Trimming leaves V shorter by 3 bases and J shorter by 6 bases, with the junction holding 5 bases beyond the gene matches. Looking up the germline V gene yields CDR1 SQVTM and CDR2 ANQGSEA. The sample was peripheral blood, taken 180 days after TCRalphabeta/CD19-depleted stem cell transplant. The receptor comes from a male patient aged 2 to 9 who had a stem cell transplant for chronic granulomatous disease, so the T cells may come from the graft donor. The chain uses TRBV29-1 and TRBJ1-2; 9 central nucleotides agree with TRBD1. The CDR3 region has the sequence CSVESTGGNGYTF. In nucleotide form, the sequence is TGCAGCGTTGAGTCCACAGGGGGCAATGGCTACACCTTC.